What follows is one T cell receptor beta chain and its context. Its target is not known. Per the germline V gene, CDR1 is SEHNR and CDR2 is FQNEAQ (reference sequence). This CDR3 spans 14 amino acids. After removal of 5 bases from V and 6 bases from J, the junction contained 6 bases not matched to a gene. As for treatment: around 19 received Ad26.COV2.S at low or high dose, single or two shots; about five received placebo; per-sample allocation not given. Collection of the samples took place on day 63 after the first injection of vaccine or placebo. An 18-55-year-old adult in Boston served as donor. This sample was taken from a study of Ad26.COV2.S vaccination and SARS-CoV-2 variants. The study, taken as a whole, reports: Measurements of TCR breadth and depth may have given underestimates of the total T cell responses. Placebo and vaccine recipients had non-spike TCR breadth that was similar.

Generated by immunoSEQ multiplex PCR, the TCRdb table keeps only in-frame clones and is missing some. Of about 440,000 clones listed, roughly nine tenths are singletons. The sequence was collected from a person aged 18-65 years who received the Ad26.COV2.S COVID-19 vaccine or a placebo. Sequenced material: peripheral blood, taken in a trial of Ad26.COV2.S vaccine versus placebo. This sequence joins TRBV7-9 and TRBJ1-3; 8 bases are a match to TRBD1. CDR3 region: CASSPGQALNTIYF. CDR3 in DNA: TGTGCCAGCAGCCCGGGACAGGCTTTAAACACCATATATTTT. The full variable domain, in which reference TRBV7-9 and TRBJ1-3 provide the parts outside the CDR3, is DTGVSQNPRHKITKRGQNVTFRCDPISEHNRLYWYRQTLGQGPEFLTYFQNEAQLEKSRLLSDRFSAERPKGSFSTLEIQRTEQGDSAMYLCASSPGQALNTIYFGEGSWLTVV.